This T cell receptor (beta chain) was sequenced during a study of cytomegalovirus exposure and HLA in healthy donors. The CDR3 runs 16 residues. Germline CDR1 MNHEY, CDR2 SMNVEV (reference sequence). Trimming cost V 7 bases and J 4 bases, with 17 bases left between them. Separate from the 666-subject first cohort, the approximately 130-subject validation cohort was the one that the donors belonged to. This clone was counted only a few times. Here immunoSEQ multiplex PCR was the method, and the copy in TCRdb shows in-frame clones only, minus some. The profile shows about 100,000 clones, approximately 94% of them singletons.

The sequence came from a young woman in good health and CMV-seronegative. This chain links TRBV27 with TRBJ1-6, with D possibly TRBD1 on 5 matching bases. The material sequenced was PBMCs. The CDR3 DNA reads TGTGCCAGCACCGACAGACAGCTCGATTATAATTCACCCCTCCACTTT. Protein sequence: CASTDRQLDYNSPLHF.